The source of this TCR beta chain is a study of blood T cell repertoires in COVID-19. As for the study in general: In each case, the material was cDNA or gDNA derived from T cells, B-cell-depleted T cells, or PBMCs.

Data came from immunoSEQ multiplex PCR; TCRdb stores just in-frame clones and leaves some out. This sample carries around 290,000 clones, about nine tenths of them seen once, and the ten largest clones take about 1.7%. The study assigned cohorts using participant-reported clinical history. This CDR3 region has 15 residues. The ends lost 5 bases at V and 6 bases at J; junction bases unmatched: 7. Germline CDR1 MNHEY, CDR2 SVGAGI. The chain has TRBV6-5 and TRBJ1-5; 10 bases agree with TRBD1. The sequencing sample was made of PBMCs or T cells enriched from blood (not recorded which). This receptor was identified in a middle-aged woman who had recovered from COVID-19. The CDR3 DNA reads TGTGCCAGCAGTCCGTACGGGACAGGGGTTCAGCCCCAGCATTTT. Translating gives CASSPYGTGVQPQHF.